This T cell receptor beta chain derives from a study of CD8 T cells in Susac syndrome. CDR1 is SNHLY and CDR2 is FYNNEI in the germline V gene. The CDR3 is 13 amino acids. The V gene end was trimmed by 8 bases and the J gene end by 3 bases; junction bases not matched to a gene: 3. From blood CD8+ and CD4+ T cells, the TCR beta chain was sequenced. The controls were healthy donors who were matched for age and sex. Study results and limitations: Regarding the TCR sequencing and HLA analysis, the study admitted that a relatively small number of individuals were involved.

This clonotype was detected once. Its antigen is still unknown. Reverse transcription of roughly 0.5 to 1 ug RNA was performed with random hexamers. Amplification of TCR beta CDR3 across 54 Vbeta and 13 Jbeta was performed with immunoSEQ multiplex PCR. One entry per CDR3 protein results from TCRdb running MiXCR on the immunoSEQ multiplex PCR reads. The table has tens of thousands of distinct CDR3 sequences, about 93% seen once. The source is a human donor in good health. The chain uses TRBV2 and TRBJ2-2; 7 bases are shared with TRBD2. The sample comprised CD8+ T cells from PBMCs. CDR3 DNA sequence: TGTGCCAGCGGAGCGGGACACACCGGGGAGCTGTTTTTT. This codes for CASGAGHTGELFF.